The rows below give T cell receptor beta chains drawn from one sample of a study of Ad26.COV2.S vaccination and SARS-CoV-2 variants. Repertoires were generated with immunoSEQ multiplex PCR, while TCRdb's copy carries only in-frame clones and drops some. The table records around 500,000 clones, 80% to 90% of them present only once. The specimen comprised peripheral blood, sampled in a trial of Ad26.COV2.S vaccine versus placebo. The source of these receptors is a person aged 18-65 years who received the Ad26.COV2.S COVID-19 vaccine or a placebo. Each CDR3 is given with its conserved first and last residue. Fields, in order: J gene, clone size, D gene, V gene, CDR3 protein, CDR3 DNA. D genes are given only for firm matches. Clone size is stated in some rows and not others, as once, few, many or a class when expanded.

TRBJ2-3,NA,TRBD2,TRBV10-3,CAIRLAETPDTQYF,TGTGCCATCAGGCTAGCGGAGACCCCAGATACGCAGTATTTT
TRBJ1-4,NA,NA,TRBV27,CASRPPWSNEKLFF,TGTGCCAGCAGACCTCCATGGTCGAATGAAAAACTGTTTTTT
TRBJ2-7,NA,TRBD1,TRBV30,CAWSRFRTGGPKSSYEQYF,TGTGCCTGGAGCCGGTTTAGGACAGGGGGACCGAAGAGCTCCTACGAGCAGTACTTC
TRBJ1-2,NA,NA,TRBV10-3,CAISVTESNYGYTF,TGTGCCATCAGTGTGACAGAGAGTAACTATGGCTACACCTTC
TRBJ1-4,NA,TRBD1,TRBV29-1,CSVGQGTNEKLFF,TGCAGCGTAGGACAGGGGACTAATGAAAAACTGTTTTTT
TRBJ2-1,NA,NA,TRBV4-2,CASSQVVTFSYNEQFF,TGTGCCAGCAGCCAAGTGGTGACCTTCTCCTACAATGAGCAGTTCTTC
TRBJ2-3,NA,TRBD2,TRBV14,CASSQRLAGHTDTQYF,TGTGCCAGCAGCCAACGACTAGCGGGGCACACAGATACGCAGTATTTT
TRBJ2-7,NA,NA,TRBV28,CASSLRGASTYEQYF,TGTGCCAGCAGTTTAAGAGGGGCTTCAACCTACGAGCAGTACTTC
TRBJ2-2,NA,TRBD2,TRBV4-1,CASSQRTSGFYTGELFF,TGCGCCAGCAGCCAGAGGACTAGCGGGTTTTACACCGGGGAGCTGTTTTTT
TRBJ2-5,NA,TRBD2,TRBV28,CASSEGSGGDLVETQYF,TGTGCCAGCAGTGAAGGTAGCGGGGGGGATCTGGTCGAGACCCAGTACTTC
TRBJ1-6,NA,NA,TRBV28,CASRGALINSPLHF,TGTGCCAGCAGAGGGGCTCTTATTAATTCACCCCTCCACTTT
TRBJ1-6,NA,TRBD1,TRBV13,CASSRNRDRFSSSYNSPLHF,TGTGCCAGCAGCCGAAACCGGGACAGGTTTTCTAGCTCCTATAATTCACCCCTCCACTTT
TRBJ1-2,once,NA,TRBV18,CASSPLGQTIDGYTF,TGTGCCAGCTCACCCTTAGGACAGACCATTGATGGCTACACCTTC